A selection of T cell receptor beta chains follows, all from one sample in a study of shared clonotypes between healthy human individuals. TCRdb's table, derived via immunoSEQ multiplex PCR, lists solely in-frame clones and lacks some. Of about 550,000 clones listed, nearly 97% are singletons. Sample: naive CD8+ T cells sorted from blood. All receptors derive from a woman younger than 45 in good health. Both conserved end residues are trimmed from each CDR3.

CDR3aa: ASSPPGLAYEQY
j_gene: TRBJ2-7
v_gene: TRBV19

CDR3aa: ASSSVWEGVAKNIQY
j_gene: TRBJ2-4
v_gene: TRBV28

CDR3aa: ASSPVLAGTNNEQF
j_gene: TRBJ2-1
v_gene: TRBV6-6

CDR3aa: ASSLQGVSTVNEQF
j_gene: TRBJ2-1
v_gene: TRBV14

CDR3aa: ASSLGGRGYEQY
j_gene: TRBJ2-7
v_gene: TRBV13

CDR3aa: ASSPNSSGRRETQY
j_gene: TRBJ2-5
v_gene: TRBV7-6

CDR3aa: ASSMLDRGNEKLF
j_gene: TRBJ1-4
v_gene: TRBV19

CDR3aa: ASSKGWNTEAF
j_gene: TRBJ1-1
v_gene: TRBV7-7

CDR3aa: ATGDNPTEAF
j_gene: TRBJ1-1
v_gene: TRBV15

CDR3aa: ASSYTPGEQF
j_gene: TRBJ2-1
v_gene: TRBV6-5

CDR3aa: ASSFTGGRSYEQY
j_gene: TRBJ2-7
v_gene: TRBV27

CDR3aa: ASSLGTGQVYEQY
j_gene: TRBJ2-7
v_gene: TRBV7-9

CDR3aa: ASSVEGLVNQPQH
j_gene: TRBJ1-5
v_gene: TRBV9

CDR3aa: ASSQVDRGHEQY
j_gene: TRBJ2-7
v_gene: TRBV14

CDR3aa: ASSLQTSGRGNEQF
j_gene: TRBJ2-1
v_gene: TRBV7-6

CDR3aa: ASPDTQNTGELF
j_gene: TRBJ2-2
v_gene: TRBV6-1

CDR3aa: ASSEVKVEQF
j_gene: TRBJ2-1
v_gene: TRBV2

CDR3aa: ASSLPTGMNTGELF
j_gene: TRBJ2-2
v_gene: TRBV5-4

CDR3aa: ASSFSPNTGELF
j_gene: TRBJ2-2
v_gene: TRBV27

CDR3aa: ASSLERVGRNTEAF
j_gene: TRBJ1-1
v_gene: TRBV7-3

CDR3aa: ASSLSDISYEQY
j_gene: TRBJ2-7
v_gene: TRBV5-1

CDR3aa: AISESKSAPEQY
j_gene: TRBJ2-7
v_gene: TRBV10-3

CDR3aa: ASSLASGAVQH
j_gene: TRBJ1-5
v_gene: TRBV28

CDR3aa: ASSLGTTQRLTYEQY
j_gene: TRBJ2-7
v_gene: TRBV7-9

CDR3aa: ASSIDLDRGLAGELF
j_gene: TRBJ2-2
v_gene: TRBV19

CDR3aa: ASSLGWDEQF
j_gene: TRBJ2-1
v_gene: TRBV11-2

CDR3aa: ASSIVAGGSTDTQY
j_gene: TRBJ2-3
v_gene: TRBV7-2

CDR3aa: ASSYSTGVTYGYT
j_gene: TRBJ1-2
v_gene: TRBV6-5